What follows are 32 T cell receptor beta chains derived from one specimen sequenced in a study of neurological immune-mediated disorders. TCRdb passed the 5' RACE reads through MiXCR, listing each CDR3 protein once. The table lists around 50,000 distinct CDR3 sequences, roughly 3.5% of them singletons. Sequencing used PBMCs. These receptors were taken from a woman in her thirties with multiple sclerosis.

This clonotype has a count of ten or more. V usage is TRBV2 and J usage is TRBJ1-2; the D is unclear. CDR3 length: 11 amino acids. Germline V lookup: CDR1 SNHLY, CDR2 FYNNEI. V was trimmed by 5 bases and J by 5 bases, leaving 6 bases between them. CDR3 loop: CASSQYYGYTF. The CDR3 DNA sequence: TGTGCCAGCAGTCAATATTATGGCTACACCTTC.

This clonotype has a count of ten or more. The rearrangement links TRBV5-1 to TRBJ1-5; 7 positions agree with TRBD1. The CDR3 totals 14 residues. With 3 bases clipped from V and 2 bases from J, the junction kept 2 bases outside the gene matches. Germline CDR1 reads SGHRS; CDR2 reads YFSETQ. The CDR3 DNA reads TGCGCCAGCAGCTCAGGGACAGGCAATCAGCCCCAGCATTTT. This sequence encodes CASSSGTGNQPQHF.

The sample holds many counts of this clonotype. The rearrangement joins TRBV20-1 to TRBJ2-2; 7 nucleotides line up with TRBD1. Germline-derived CDR1 and CDR2 are DFQATT and SNEGSKA (reference sequence). Trimming removed 7 bases from V and 3 bases from J; junction bases left unmatched: 11. The CDR3 consists of 15 residues. The CDR3 bases are TGCAGTGGTCAGAGGGGACAGTTCTACACCGGGGAGCTGTTTTTT. Residues: CSGQRGQFYTGELFF.

This clonotype was counted ten times or more. V and J are TRBV9 and TRBJ2-3, with a tentative D call TRBD1 (5 bases). Germline V gene data show CDR1 as SGDLS and CDR2 as YYNGEE. This CDR3 comprises 15 residues. V lost 3 bases and J 4 bases, leaving 15 bases between the germline ends. CDR3 in DNA: TGTGCCAGCAGCGAGGGTAACAGGTCCCCAGATACGCAGTATTTT. This codes for CASSEGNRSPDTQYF.

The sample holds many counts of this clonotype. This chain joins TRBV5-6 and TRBJ2-7, with a tentative D call TRBD2 (6 bases). The CDR3 runs to 15 residues. Germline CDR1 and CDR2: SGHDT and YYEEEE. With 4 bases removed from V and 3 bases from J, the gap between germline ends came to 17 bases. This CDR3 reads CASSPRGRVNYEQYF. The CDR3 DNA sequence: TGTGCCAGCAGCCCGCGGGGACGGGTAAACTACGAGCAGTACTTC.

This clonotype has at least ten counts. This chain connects TRBV6-2 or TRBV6-3 to TRBJ2-1; 7 nucleotides line up with TRBD1. Germline trimming cut 4 bases from V and 9 bases from J; bases unmatched to any gene: 9. The CDR3 has 14 residues. Germline-derived CDR1 and CDR2 are MNHEY and SVGEGT. CDR3 DNA: TGTGCCAGCAGTTTGTTCATAGGGGGCGGTGAGCAGTTCTTC. It translates to CASSLFIGGGEQFF.

The chain uses TRBV19 and TRBJ1-1, with 7 bases identical to TRBD1. Germline CDR1 reads LNHDA; CDR2 reads SQIVND (reference sequence). The CDR3 is 14 residues long. With V trimmed by 2 bases and J by 11 bases, 11 bases remained unmatched. CDR3 loop: CASSILSDRVRAFF. The DNA for the CDR3 is TGTGCCAGTAGTATACTCAGCGACAGGGTTCGCGCTTTCTTT.

The sample holds many counts of this clonotype. This sequence joins TRBV6-5 and TRBJ2-7, with 7 bases matching TRBD1. This CDR3 spans 14 amino acids. V dropped 8 bases and J dropped 7; count of bases not matched to a gene: 14. Germline V gene sequence: CDR1 MNHEY, CDR2 SVGAGI. CDR3 sequence (DNA): TGTGCCAGCCGGGGCACCGACAGGGTCTGGGAGCAGTACTTC. The encoded protein is CASRGTDRVWEQYF.

In its sample, this clonotype was seen many times. The chain uses TRBV5-1 and TRBJ2-7; no firm D call. The CDR3 runs to 16 residues. Trimming removed 0 bases from V and 3 bases from J, with 16 bases in between. Germline V gene data show CDR1 as SGHRS and CDR2 as YFSETQ. CDR3 bases: TGCGCCAGCAGCTTGGCCGAGGCAGCTTCCAACTACGAGCAGTACTTC. It specifies CASSLAEAASNYEQYF.

This clonotype was observed many times. The chain combines TRBV6-6 with TRBJ2-4; 8 bases map to TRBD1. Germline assignment: CDR1 MNHNY and CDR2 SVGAGI (reference sequence). J lost 8 bases, V lost 2 bases, and 11 bases had no gene match. The CDR3 has 16 residues. Here the CDR3 reads CASSYTQTGVGDIQYF. The DNA for the CDR3 is TGTGCCAGCAGTTACACCCAGACAGGGGTCGGGGACATTCAGTACTTC.

This clonotype was counted ten times or more. V is TRBV7-2 and J is TRBJ2-2, with D maybe TRBD2 (6 bases). Trimming pared 1 base from V and 6 bases from J, leaving 15 bases between. Per the germline V gene, CDR1 is SGHTA and CDR2 is FQGNSA. There are 16 residues in the CDR3. The CDR3 here is CASSLGGDWRAGELFF. The DNA of the CDR3 is TGTGCCAGCAGCTTAGGGGGGGACTGGCGGGCCGGGGAGCTGTTTTTT.

This clonotype was counted ten times or more. The chain joins TRBV28 to TRBJ2-5; 8 nucleotides match TRBD1. Germline V CDR1 and CDR2: MDHEN, SYDVKM. The J segment lost 5 bases and the V segment lost 2 bases, leaving 4 bases of the junction unmatched. This CDR3 region has 14 residues. Here the CDR3 reads CASSLQGARETQYF. CDR3 DNA: TGTGCCAGCAGTTTACAGGGGGCTCGGGAGACCCAGTACTTC. Full variable domain (outside the CDR3, taken from reference TRBV28 and TRBJ2-5): DVKVTQSSRYLVKRTGEKVFLECVQDMDHENMFWYRQDPGLGLRLIYFSYDVKMKEKGDIPEGYSVSREKKERFSLILESASTNQTSMYLCASSLQGARETQYFGPGTRLLVL.

This clonotype occurred many times. The chain uses TRBV29-1 and TRBJ1-2; D is uncertain. The CDR3 sequence is 11 residues long. The V end was cut by 3 bases, the J end by 4 bases, with 6 bases between. Germline V gene sequence: CDR1 SQVTM, CDR2 ANQGSEA. This CDR3 reads CSVDRLYGYTF. DNA for the CDR3: TGCAGCGTTGACAGGCTCTATGGCTACACCTTC.

This clonotype was found many times. V gene TRBV20-1 combines with J gene TRBJ2-7; TRBD2 is a possible D gene (6 bases). The CDR3 runs 16 residues. Germline CDR1 and CDR2: DFQATT and SNEGSKA (reference sequence). Trimming removed 6 bases from V and 1 base from J, with 22 bases in between. The CDR3 loop reads CSALGLEGDSSYEQYF. DNA of the CDR3: TGCAGTGCGCTAGGTTTGGAAGGGGACTCGTCCTACGAGCAGTACTTC.

This clonotype was picked up many times. The chain joins TRBV12-3 or TRBV12-4 to TRBJ2-1; TRBD2 matches at 9 bases. Losses at the gene ends were 1 base for V and 8 bases for J; bases not matched to a gene: 9. The CDR3 is made up of 16 amino acids. DNA for the CDR3: TGTGCCAGCAGTTTAGGTTTGCGACTAGCGGTTGATGAGCAGTTCTTC. This encodes CASSLGLRLAVDEQFF.

Concerning this clonotype itself: Just one base apart from a much larger clone, this may be a read error. The chain joins TRBV5-6 to TRBJ2-7; D call uncertain. The germline V and J ends were trimmed by 4 bases and 3 bases, with 14 bases remaining between them. CDR1 SGHDT and CDR2 YYEEEE come from the germline V gene. The CDR3 consists of 14 residues. The CDR3: CASSPVGKIYEQYF. In nucleotides, the CDR3 is TGTGCCAGCAGCCCCGTTGGGAAGATCTACGAGCAGTACTTC.

This clonotype was observed a handful of times. A read error is possible here, since a much larger clone lies one base away. CDR3 protein: CASSPGKRVEKLFF. Here the CDR3 DNA reads TGTGCCAGCAGTCCGGGAAAAAGAGTTGAAAAACTGTTTTTT. This sequence joins TRBV12-3 or TRBV12-4 and TRBJ1-4, with D hard to call. V dropped 5 bases and J dropped 7 bases, with 14 bases sitting between them. This CDR3 contains 14 residues.

This clonotype was observed at least ten times. The chain combines TRBV5-1 with TRBJ1-2, with D uncertain. Germline V CDR1 and CDR2: SGHRS, YFSETQ. Trimming removed 4 bases at V and 2 bases at J, with 12 bases between. The length of the CDR3 is 14 residues. The CDR3 bases are TGCGCCAGCAGCCCCGCCGGGCCCAACTATGGCTACACCTTC. It yields the protein CASSPAGPNYGYTF. Looking up the rest from reference TRBV5-1 and TRBJ1-2 gives the full variable domain: KAGVTQTPRYLIKTRGQQVTLSCSPISGHRSVSWYQQTPGQGLQFLFEYFSETQRNKGNFPGRFSGRQFSNSRSEMNVSTLELGDSALYLCASSPAGPNYGYTFGSGTRLTVV.

Many counts were recorded for this clonotype. This chain connects TRBV5-1 to TRBJ2-5, with D hard to call. Deletions cut 6 bases from V and 3 bases from J, with 12 bases between. Germline CDR1 SGHRS, CDR2 YFSETQ. The CDR3 spans 13 residues. CDR3 region: CASTGQAKETQYF. The DNA for the CDR3 is TGCGCCAGCACTGGGCAGGCCAAAGAGACCCAGTACTTC.

The genes are TRBV4-2 and TRBJ2-7; tentatively, D is TRBD2 (6 bases). The V and J ends lost 1 base and 0 bases respectively, with 22 bases between them. The CDR3 consists of 19 residues. The germline CDR1 and CDR2 sequences are LGHNA and YNFKEQ. In DNA form, the CDR3 reads TGTGCCAGCAGCCAAGGATTTCAGACTAGTGAATTTGACTCCTACGAGCAGTACTTC. Encoded protein: CASSQGFQTSEFDSYEQYF.

The chain employs TRBV7-2 and TRBJ1-1, with D tentatively TRBD1 (6 bases). Germline V gene data show CDR1 as SGHTA and CDR2 as FQGNSA. The CDR3 totals 15 residues. V lost 4 bases and J 6 bases, leaving 18 bases between the germline ends. The CDR3 is CASSSQGGGVAEAFF. In DNA, the CDR3 is TGTGCCAGCAGCTCCCAAGGGGGGGGCGTCGCTGAAGCTTTCTTT.

This clonotype was picked up a small number of times. The V call is TRBV7-9, the J call TRBJ1-1; TRBD1 might be the D (6 bases). Germline-derived CDR1 and CDR2 are SEHNR and FQNEAQ (reference sequence). This CDR3 is 14 amino acids long. Deletions cut 2 bases from V and 1 base from J, with 8 bases between. The CDR3 spells CASSLQGTNTEAFF. The CDR3 coding sequence is TGTGCCAGCAGCTTACAGGGGACGAACACTGAAGCTTTCTTT.

At least ten counts were recorded for this clonotype. This chain links TRBV7-2 with TRBJ1-5, with 11 bases fitting TRBD1. Germline CDR1 is SGHTA and CDR2 is FQGNSA. This CDR3 is 16 amino acids long. Trimming at V came to 5 bases and at J to 1 base, leaving 4 bases not matched to a gene. The CDR3: CASSPRDRGSNQPQHF. CDR3 bases: TGTGCCAGCAGCCCCCGGGACAGGGGGAGCAATCAGCCCCAGCATTTT.

There are many counts of this clonotype. The V call is TRBV6-1, the J call TRBJ2-7, with 7 nucleotides matching TRBD2. This CDR3 is built from 13 residues. CDR1 and CDR2 from the germline V gene are MNHNS and SASEGT. The V and J ends lost 5 bases and 6 bases, in that order; junction bases with no gene match: 7. The CDR3 DNA reads TGTGCCAGCAGTCTCCCCGGCGGGGGCGAGCAGTACTTC. Encoded protein: CASSLPGGGEQYF.

This clonotype was seen ten or more times. The chain has TRBV20-1 and TRBJ2-5; no reliable D call. The CDR3 totals 12 residues. From germline, CDR1 is DFQATT and CDR2 SNEGSKA (reference sequence). The V gene lost 7 bases and the J gene lost 0 bases, with 9 bases spanning the gap. The CDR3 bases are TGCAGTGTCCCGGCGTACCAAGAGACCCAGTACTTC. It yields the protein CSVPAYQETQYF.

This clonotype was picked up many times. This chain uses TRBV7-9 with TRBJ2-1, with D unresolved. The CDR3 is 15 amino acids. V gave up 4 bases and J gave up 0 bases, with 10 bases separating them. Germline CDR1 reads SEHNR; CDR2 reads FQNEAQ (reference sequence). For the CDR3, the DNA is TGTGCCAGCAGCTCGCAGCTGAGCTCCTACAATGAGCAGTTCTTC. This gives the protein CASSSQLSSYNEQFF.

Comments on this clonotype: A read error may be the cause here, since a much bigger clone is one base away. The chain joins TRBV3-1 to TRBJ2-7, with 7 nucleotides matching TRBD2. CDR1 is LGHDT, CDR2 YNNKEL, per germline (reference sequence). This CDR3 has 11 amino acids. The CDR3 bases are TGTGCCAGCAGACAAGAGCGGGGATTGCACTTC. As protein: CASRQERGLHF.

Comment on this clonotype: This sequence may be a read error, since a much larger clone differs from it by one base. The chain employs TRBV9 and TRBJ1-1; the D is unclear. V was clipped by 3 bases and J by 1 base, with 10 bases between them. Germline assignment: CDR1 SGDLS and CDR2 YYNGEE. This CDR3 has 14 amino acids. This chain's CDR3 is CASSEPTTNTEAFF. In DNA form, the CDR3 reads TGTGCCAGCAGCGAACCCACCACGAACACTGAAGCTTTCTTT.

There are many counts of this clonotype. The chain combines TRBV20-1 with TRBJ2-2; 8 bases match TRBD1. The CDR3 length is 15 residues. Germline loops: CDR1 DFQATT, CDR2 SNEGSKA (reference sequence). The J segment lost 2 bases and the V segment lost 1 base, leaving 3 bases of the junction unmatched. CDR3 DNA: TGCAGTGCTAGAGGTGACAGGGGCAACACCGGGGAGCTGTTTTTT. Translated, it gives CSARGDRGNTGELFF.

This clonotype was seen many times. The V call is TRBV29-1, the J call TRBJ2-2; the D gene is possibly TRBD1 (6 bases). Germline V gene sequence: CDR1 SQVTM, CDR2 ANQGSEA. The V end lost 6 bases, the J end lost 4 bases, and 12 bases lay between the germline ends. The CDR3 is 13 residues long. The chain's CDR3 is CSVTRGGTGELFF. CDR3 DNA: TGCAGCGTAACGAGAGGGGGCACCGGGGAGCTGTTTTTT.

This clonotype was counted at least ten times. This chain uses TRBV7-8 with TRBJ2-1, with 12 positions matching TRBD2. Germline V lookup: CDR1 SGHVS, CDR2 FQNEAQ. Trimming took 5 bases from V and 5 from J; bases not matched to a gene: 10. The CDR3 sequence is 17 residues long. The CDR3 nucleotides are TGTGCCAGCAGCCCCCTGGGCCGACTAGCGGGAGACAATGAGCAGTTCTTC. Its protein is CASSPLGRLAGDNEQFF.

This clonotype appeared many times. The chain employs TRBV27 and TRBJ1-2, with a tentative D call TRBD1 (6 bases). Germline V gene lookup returns CDR1 MNHEY and CDR2 SMNVEV (reference sequence). Trimming took off 5 bases at V and 2 bases at J, with 18 bases between the two ends. The CDR3 is 16 residues long. In DNA, the CDR3 is TGTGCCAGCAGTCCGCTGGGGGCGGGATTAAACTATGGCTACACCTTC. Amino acids: CASSPLGAGLNYGYTF.